This TCR beta chain came from a study of T cell responses to AZD1222 COVID-19 vaccine. Findings of the study overall: Seropositive AZD1222 recipients at baseline numbered only six or seven.

Profiling relied on immunoSEQ multiplex PCR, and the TCRdb table lists in-frame clones only, not all of them. The data contain roughly 97,000 clones, around nine tenths of them singletons. The V and J ends lost 3 bases and 3 bases respectively, with 14 bases between them. CDR1 DFQATT and CDR2 SNEGSKA come from the germline V gene (reference sequence). CDR3 size: 14 residues. As to this clone: Its antigen is not known.

Material: peripheral blood, obtained on day 0 of AZD1222 vaccination. The chain is built from TRBV20-1 and TRBJ1-2, with a weak D call TRBD1 (5 bases). The receptor was isolated from an adult in good health. CDR3 sequence: CSASNRNLYYGYTF. CDR3 in DNA: TGCAGTGCTAGTAACAGGAATCTCTACTATGGCTACACCTTC.